This TCR beta chain was found in a study of tumor-infiltrating lymphocytes in localized non-small cell lung cancer. Study results and caveats: Tumor T-cell fraction was not associated with recurrence-free survival.

About this clone itself: Its antigen remains unidentified.

TCRdb keeps only in-frame clones here, not all; method: immunoSEQ multiplex PCR. The sample has about 16,000 clones; 55% to 80% are singletons. The V gene lost 3 bases and the J gene lost 2 bases, with 5 bases spanning the gap. In germline, CDR1 is SGHDN, CDR2 FVKESK. This CDR3 spans 12 amino acids. The TCR was taken from a human donor with non-small cell lung cancer. V and J are TRBV14 and TRBJ2-7; D is unclear. Sequenced input: lung tumor tissue. The chain's CDR3 is CASSHTAYEQYF. DNA for the CDR3: TGTGCCAGCAGCCACACAGCCTACGAGCAGTACTTC.